This TCR beta chain was documented in a study of cytomegalovirus exposure and HLA in healthy donors (TCRdb year 2017). The study in broad terms: In an earlier analysis of several hundred of the donors, 250 to 350 Gb of sequence data and just under 120 million unique TCR beta sequences from 150 million to 200 million T cells were reported. In a later genetic analysis, genome-wide SNP genotypes for about 55% of the roughly 670 donors were used, and that subset was treated as a discovery cohort. In a later analysis, previously published TCR beta repertoires from 550 to 700 donors were re-analyzed and high-resolution HLA genotyping was added so that TCR occurrence patterns could be studied. Every discovery cohort repertoire had been produced on one sequencing platform. Class I and class II HLA loci were covered by the typing at four-digit resolution. Roughly 5 DR-DQ haplotypes were handled as single units for association and clustering, since linkage in the cohort was strong. Rather than drawing on any new phenotypic data, the later analysis identified candidate immune exposures from TCR beta sequences and the way those sequences occurred across donors. The study profiled the T cell repertoires of about 720 subjects by immunosequencing and related them to cytomegalovirus serostatus. Among the roughly 400 genotyped donors, approximately 76% belonged to the genetic ancestry cluster associated with self-reported Caucasian donors. An earlier analysis of fewer than 750 of the donors used high-throughput TCR beta sequencing to judge whether each TCR beta V gene segment behaved as functional or pseudogenic. The study combined high-throughput TCR immunosequencing, statistical association of individual TCRs with disease status, and machine learning to predict cytomegalovirus infection status. Donor age, sex, ethnicity and CMV serostatus were compiled alongside the repertoire data. Typing coverage varied by locus: roughly 629-640 donors for A, B, C, DRB1 and DQB1; roughly 560 for DQA1; nearly 610 for DPA1; roughly 450 for DPB1. The study aimed to test whether signatures of past pathogen exposure could be identified by cataloging public T cell receptors. Besides the first cohort of roughly 640 subjects, a separate validation cohort made up of 95 to 150 different subjects was used. Among some 400 genotyped donors of the cohort, an average of roughly 240,000 unique TCR beta nucleotide sequences were sequenced per donor, approximately 20% of them non-productive. An early release covering more than 500 HLA-typed donors comprised about 300 gigabases of sequencing data and 65 million to 100 million unique TCR sequences.

The library was made by the immunoSEQ multiplex PCR assay. A mixture of 60 forward primers for TCR Vbeta segments and 13 reverse primers for TCR Jbeta segments was used in the multiplex PCR. Amplification of the CDR3 region of rearranged TCR beta genes was performed with a multiplex PCR assay on genomic DNA. Amplified TCR beta libraries were sequenced as 87-base-pair reads on the Illumina HiSeq System. The source study handled its data this way. Across the 500 to 700 repertoires, a later analysis counted some 80 million unique TCR beta chains, around 11 million of which were shared by at least two donors. To remove PCR and sequencing errors, raw reads were error-corrected and collapsed into unique sequences using a nearest-neighbor algorithm that merged closely related sequences. V, D and J gene segments were assigned by aligning CDR3 sequences to IMGT reference sequences. For a sequence to be retained, a match of at least six nucleotides was required to both a V gene segment and a J gene segment. Rearrangements were classified as productive when the CDR3 lacked stop codons and remained in frame with V and J, and all other rearrangements were classified as non-productive. CDR3 was defined according to IMGT convention as the region running from the second conserved V-encoded cysteine to the conserved J-encoded phenylalanine. Sequences without an unambiguous match to a single V gene segment were excluded from the earlier analysis of 587 of the donors. An earlier analysis of about 600 of the donors called V segments functional above 56.7% productive rearrangements and segregating when the between-donor standard deviation exceeded 5%. A statistical classification framework was developed to diagnose cytomegalovirus status using the catalog of TCR beta chain sequences. A later analysis assigned V and J genes by comparing TCR nucleotide sequences with IMGT/GENE-DB human TR gene sequences. Using the TCRdist pipeline, a later analysis assigned CDR3 sequences along with most-parsimonious VDJ recombination scenarios. A later analysis defined each TCR beta chain by its CDR3 amino acid sequence plus V-gene family, and excluded reads lacking a unique V-gene family. A later analysis removed 550 to 700 highly shared, low-generation-probability nucleotide sequences to deal with suspected cross-contamination and a sequencing artifact. For each public chain, a later analysis derived a clonal expansion index from normalized ranks of inferred template counts within each repertoire. A later analysis computed generation probabilities with a VDJ recombination model fitted to out-of-frame rearrangements, and checked the results against IGoR. In a later analysis, TCR-TCR, TCR-HLA and TCR-CMV co-occurrence was scored with hypergeometric tests, and a repertoire-size bias correction was applied to TCR pairs. False discovery rates were estimated in a later analysis by permuting HLA or CMV assignments 20 times. In a later analysis, co-occurring TCRs were grouped using DBSCAN, with TCRdist sequence similarity added in when clustering inside HLA-allele-positive subsets. For co-occurrence clustering, repertoires with fewer than 30,000 or more than 120,000 public chains were excluded, along with four or five repertoires with anomalous nucleotide sharing. TCRdb stores this immuneACCESS table with in-frame sequences only. Part of the clones is absent; in the studies checked, under half of the shortfall reflects unresolved V genes, and no reason is known for the rest. The V and J calls and clone size come from that table; D and trimming were worked out from the DNA. Across this sample there are about 86,000 clones, with about three quarters seen only once. Clones ranked in the top ten supply about 6.1% of the sample.

The cohort was made up of roughly 670 healthy bone marrow donors. At the time of sampling, all cohort members were nominally healthy, though unrecorded immune exposures were likely present. The donor was CMV seronegative and belonged to the group of 350 to 400 seronegative cohort members. A peripheral blood sample was collected from each donor, and TCR beta sequencing was performed on peripheral blood mononuclear cells. Genomic DNA was extracted from the blood cell samples with the Qiagen DNeasy Blood Extraction Kit. Concerning this clone itself: This receptor's antigen is unknown. Base qualities are not provided; no much larger clone lies one nucleotide away.

Overall study outcomes, separate from this receptor: In the study, around 160 TCR beta chains were listed as associated with cytomegalovirus. A cluster of highly shared sequence variants was judged likely to be a technical artifact of the sequencing pipeline. Presence/absence analyses assumed roughly uniform sequencing depth across donors, an assumption that may not hold. In a later analysis, 15,000 to 20,000 TCR beta sequences were associated with specific HLA alleles at a false discovery rate of 0.05. Because counts were too low, 15 or so rarely observed V segments, including chromosome 9 orphons, were excluded from the earlier analysis of about 500 of the donors. Because some donors lacked HLA typing at each locus, the association tests relied only on the typed subset. Correlated functional status among segregating V segments might reflect linkage disequilibrium, but an unknown experimental factor could not be ruled out. In a later genetic analysis, fewer N-insertions in productive TCRs were reported among donors in an Asian-associated ancestry cluster than the roughly 700-donor mean. Immune exposure information for the cohort was limited to CMV serostatus. According to a later analysis, TCR association rates differed among HLA loci, with DRB1 alleles showing the most associated TCRs and HLA-C alleles showing the fewest. In vitro tests confirmed that a few of the cytomegalovirus-associated TCR beta chains recognize cytomegalovirus antigens. When HLA alleles, especially DR and DQ, strongly co-occurred, attributing TCR associations to individual alleles was difficult. Most CMV-associated TCR beta chains appeared to be HLA-restricted in a later analysis, and the HLA associations seemed to be driven largely by CMV exposure. The classifier was reported to diagnose cytomegalovirus status with high specificity and sensitivity in both the original and validation cohorts. The authors suggested that the approach could potentially be extended to other disease states and immunological phenotypes. According to a later analysis, parvovirus B19, influenza, CMV and Epstein-Barr virus appeared linked to several top co-occurrence clusters. In an earlier analysis of under 600 of the donors, most TCR beta V segments were observed in productive rearrangements about 90% or about 30% of the time, broadly matching IMGT annotations. In a later analysis, HLA-associated TCR beta chains were found to be more clonally expanded and to have lower generation probabilities than equally common non-associated chains. A further reported finding was that TCR beta sequences accurately predicted the HLA-A and HLA-B alleles for most subjects in the first cohort. An association between a missense DCLRE1C variant and V-gene and J-gene trimming of TCR beta chains was found in a later genetic analysis and replicated in an independent cohort. Most TCR sequences were observed very rarely across donors, whereas some public TCRs were present in many individuals. The cohort was sequenced for TCR beta chains only, and without alpha or paired-chain data the features that could be detected were limited.

Material for sequencing was PBMCs. The TCR was taken from a female donor in good health and CMV-seronegative.

CDR3 region: CASSYRGSYNEQFF. The nucleotide sequence is TGTGCCAGCAGTTACAGGGGCTCCTACAATGAGCAGTTCTTC. The sequence joins TRBV6-5 to TRBJ2-1; the D gene is perhaps TRBD1, from 5 matching bases. The CDR3 goes from the cysteine to the phenylalanine over 14 residues. CDR3 DNA only is kept here, 42 bases in frame from base 1. V loses 2 bases of germline sequence and J loses 0 bases, and the interval between the two ends is 5 bases. Sequences MNHEY (CDR1) and SVGAGI (CDR2) are obtained from the germline V gene.